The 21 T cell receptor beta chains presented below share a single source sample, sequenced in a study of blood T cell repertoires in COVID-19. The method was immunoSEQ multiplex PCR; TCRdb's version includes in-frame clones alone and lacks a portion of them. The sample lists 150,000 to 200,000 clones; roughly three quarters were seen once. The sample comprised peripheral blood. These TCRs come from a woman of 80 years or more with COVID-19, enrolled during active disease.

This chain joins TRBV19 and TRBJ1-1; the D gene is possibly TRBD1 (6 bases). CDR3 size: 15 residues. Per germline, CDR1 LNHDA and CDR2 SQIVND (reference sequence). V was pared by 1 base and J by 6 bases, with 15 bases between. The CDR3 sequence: CASSIAQGSRSEAFF. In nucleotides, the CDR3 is TGTGCCAGTAGTATAGCCCAGGGGAGTCGATCTGAAGCTTTCTTT.

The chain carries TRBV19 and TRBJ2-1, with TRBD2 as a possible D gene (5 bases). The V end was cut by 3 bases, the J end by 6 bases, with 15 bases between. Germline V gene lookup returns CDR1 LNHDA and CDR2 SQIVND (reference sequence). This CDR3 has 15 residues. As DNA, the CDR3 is TGTGCCAGTAGTATGCTAGCAGAGCCACTCAATGAGCAGTTCTTC. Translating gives CASSMLAEPLNEQFF. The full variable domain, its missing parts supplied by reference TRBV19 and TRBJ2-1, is DGGITQSPKYLFRKEGQNVTLSCEQNLNHDAMYWYRQDPGQGLRLIYYSQIVNDFQKGDIAEGYSVSREKKESFPLTVTSAQKNPTAFYLCASSMLAEPLNEQFFGPGTRLTVL.

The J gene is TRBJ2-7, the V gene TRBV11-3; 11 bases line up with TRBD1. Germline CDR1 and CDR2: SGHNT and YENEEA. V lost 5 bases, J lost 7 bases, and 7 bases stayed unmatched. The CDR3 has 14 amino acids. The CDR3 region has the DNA TGTGCCAGCAGCCCTGGACAGGGGGCCGGGGAGCAGTACTTC. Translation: CASSPGQGAGEQYF.

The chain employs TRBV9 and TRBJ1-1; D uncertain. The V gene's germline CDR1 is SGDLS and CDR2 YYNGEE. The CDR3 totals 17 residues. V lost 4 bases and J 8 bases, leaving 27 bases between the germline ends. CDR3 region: CASSTPAGTWDVGEAFF. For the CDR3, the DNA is TGTGCCAGCAGCACGCCCGCGGGCACATGGGATGTGGGGGAAGCTTTCTTT.

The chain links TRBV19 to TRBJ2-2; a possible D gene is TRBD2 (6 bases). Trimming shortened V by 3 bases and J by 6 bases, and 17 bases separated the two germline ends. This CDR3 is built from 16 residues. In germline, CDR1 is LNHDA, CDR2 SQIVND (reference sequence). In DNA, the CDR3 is TGTGCCAGTAGTATTATCGGACCTAGCGCGGCCGGGGAGCTGTTTTTT. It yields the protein CASSIIGPSAAGELFF.

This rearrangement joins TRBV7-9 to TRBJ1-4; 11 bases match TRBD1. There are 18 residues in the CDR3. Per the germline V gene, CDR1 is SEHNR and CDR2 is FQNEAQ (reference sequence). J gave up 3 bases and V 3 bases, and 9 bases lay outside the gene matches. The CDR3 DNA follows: TGTGCCAGCAGCTTGCCCCCGGGACAGGGGGGGGCTAATGAAAAACTGTTTTTT. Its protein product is CASSLPPGQGGANEKLFF.

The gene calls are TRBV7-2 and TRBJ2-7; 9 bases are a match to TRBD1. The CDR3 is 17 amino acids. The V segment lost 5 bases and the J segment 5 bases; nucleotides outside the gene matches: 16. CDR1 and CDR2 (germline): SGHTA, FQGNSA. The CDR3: CASSGRTGGALFHEQYF. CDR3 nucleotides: TGTGCCAGCAGCGGACGAACAGGGGGCGCTTTATTCCACGAGCAGTACTTC.

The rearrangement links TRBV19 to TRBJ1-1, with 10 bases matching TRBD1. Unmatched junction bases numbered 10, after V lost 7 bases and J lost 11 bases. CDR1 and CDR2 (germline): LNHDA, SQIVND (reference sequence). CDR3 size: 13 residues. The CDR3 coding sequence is TGTGCCAGTAACCCTCACCTGGGACAGGGGGCTTTCTTT. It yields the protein CASNPHLGQGAFF. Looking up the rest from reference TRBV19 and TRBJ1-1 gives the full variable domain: DGGITQSPKYLFRKEGQNVTLSCEQNLNHDAMYWYRQDPGQGLRLIYYSQIVNDFQKGDIAEGYSVSREKKESFPLTVTSAQKNPTAFYLCASNPHLGQGAFFGQGTRLTVV.

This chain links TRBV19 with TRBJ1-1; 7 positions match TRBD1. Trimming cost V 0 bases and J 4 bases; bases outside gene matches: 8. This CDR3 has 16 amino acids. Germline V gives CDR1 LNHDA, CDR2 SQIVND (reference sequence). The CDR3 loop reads CASSIDQRGRSTEAFF. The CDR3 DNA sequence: TGTGCCAGTAGTATAGATCAAAGGGGGCGCAGCACTGAAGCTTTCTTT.

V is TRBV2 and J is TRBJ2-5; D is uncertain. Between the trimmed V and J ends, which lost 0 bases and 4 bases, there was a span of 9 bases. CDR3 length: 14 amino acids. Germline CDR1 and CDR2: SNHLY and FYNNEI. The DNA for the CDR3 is TGTGCCAGCAGTGAAGCGCTAACCTTAGAGACCCAGTACTTC. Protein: CASSEALTLETQYF.

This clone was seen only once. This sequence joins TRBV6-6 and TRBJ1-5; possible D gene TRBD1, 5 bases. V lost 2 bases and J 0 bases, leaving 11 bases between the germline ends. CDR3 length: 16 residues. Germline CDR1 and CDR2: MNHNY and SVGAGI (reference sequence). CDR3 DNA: TGTGCCAGCAGTTACCCGGGGGGAGGTAGCAATCAGCCCCAGCATTTT. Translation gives CASSYPGGGSNQPQHF.

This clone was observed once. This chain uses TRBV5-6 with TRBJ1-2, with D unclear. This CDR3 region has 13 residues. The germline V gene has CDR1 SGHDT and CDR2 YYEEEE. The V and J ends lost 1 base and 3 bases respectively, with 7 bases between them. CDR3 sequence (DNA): TGTGCCAGCAGCTTGACAGATTACTATGGCTACACCTTC. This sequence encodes CASSLTDYYGYTF.

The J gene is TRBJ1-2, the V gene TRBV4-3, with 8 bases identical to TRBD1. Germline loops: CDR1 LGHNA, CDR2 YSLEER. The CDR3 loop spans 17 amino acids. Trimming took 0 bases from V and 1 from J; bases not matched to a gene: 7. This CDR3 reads CASSQEPSGQDNYGYTF. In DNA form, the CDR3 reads TGCGCCAGCAGCCAAGAACCGTCGGGACAGGATAACTATGGCTACACCTTC.

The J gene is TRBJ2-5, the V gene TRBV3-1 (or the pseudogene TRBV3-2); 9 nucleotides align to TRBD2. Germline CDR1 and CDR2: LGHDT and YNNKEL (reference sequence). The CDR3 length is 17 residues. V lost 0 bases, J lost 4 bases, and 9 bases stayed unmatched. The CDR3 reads CASSQDGIAGVGETQYF. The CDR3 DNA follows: TGTGCCAGCAGCCAAGATGGAATAGCGGGAGTAGGAGAGACCCAGTACTTC.

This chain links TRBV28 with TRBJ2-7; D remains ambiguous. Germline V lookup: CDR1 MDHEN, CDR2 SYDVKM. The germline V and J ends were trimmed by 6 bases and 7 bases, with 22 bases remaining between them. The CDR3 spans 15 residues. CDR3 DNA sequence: TGTGCCAGCAGCCCTTTCGACAAGTACGTACGTGAGCAGTACTTC. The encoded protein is CASSPFDKYVREQYF.

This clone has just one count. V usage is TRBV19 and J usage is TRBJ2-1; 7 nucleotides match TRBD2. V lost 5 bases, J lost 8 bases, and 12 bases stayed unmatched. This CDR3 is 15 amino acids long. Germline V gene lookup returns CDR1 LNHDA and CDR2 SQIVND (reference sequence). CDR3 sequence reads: CASSLREIFIDEQFF. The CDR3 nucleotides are TGTGCCAGTAGTTTGCGGGAGATCTTTATTGATGAGCAGTTCTTC.

CDR3 loop: CASSGAFGHYGYTF. The CDR3 nucleotides read TGTGCCAGTAGTGGGGCCTTTGGGCACTATGGCTACACCTTC. The chain couples TRBV19 to TRBJ1-2; D might be TRBD1 (5 bases). Deletions cut 5 bases from V and 3 bases from J, with 13 bases between. This CDR3 is built from 14 residues. Germline V gene lookup returns CDR1 LNHDA and CDR2 SQIVND (reference sequence).

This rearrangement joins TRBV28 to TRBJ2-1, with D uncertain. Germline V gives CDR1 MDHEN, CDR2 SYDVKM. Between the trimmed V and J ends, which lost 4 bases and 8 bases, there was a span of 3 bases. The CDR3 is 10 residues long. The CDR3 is CASSSYEQFF. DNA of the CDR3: TGTGCCAGCAGTTCATATGAGCAGTTCTTC.

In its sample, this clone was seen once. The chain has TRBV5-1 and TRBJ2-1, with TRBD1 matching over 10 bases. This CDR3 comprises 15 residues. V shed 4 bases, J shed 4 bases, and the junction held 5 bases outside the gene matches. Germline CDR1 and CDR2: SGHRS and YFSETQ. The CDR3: CASSPSGQGYNEQFF. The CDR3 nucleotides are TGCGCCAGCAGCCCGTCGGGACAGGGGTACAATGAGCAGTTCTTC.

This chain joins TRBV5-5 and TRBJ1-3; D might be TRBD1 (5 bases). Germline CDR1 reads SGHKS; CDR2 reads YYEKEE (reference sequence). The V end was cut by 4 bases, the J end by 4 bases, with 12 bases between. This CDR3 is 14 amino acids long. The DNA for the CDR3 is TGTGCCAGCAGCCCCGACAGCGCCGGAAACACCATATATTTT. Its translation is CASSPDSAGNTIYF.

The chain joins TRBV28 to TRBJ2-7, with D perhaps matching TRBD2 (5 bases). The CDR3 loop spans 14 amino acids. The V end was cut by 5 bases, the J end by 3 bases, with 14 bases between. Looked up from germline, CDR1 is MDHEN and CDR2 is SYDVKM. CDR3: CASSAPLSGYEQYF. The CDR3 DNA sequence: TGTGCCAGCAGTGCCCCGCTGAGCGGCTACGAGCAGTACTTC.